The 19 T cell receptor beta chains below were found in one sample sequenced in a study of CD8 T cells in Susac syndrome. Random hexamers primed reverse transcription of 0.5 to 1 ug RNA. One entry per CDR3 protein, called by TCRdb with MiXCR from the immunoSEQ multiplex PCR reads. The sample gives about 180,000 distinct CDR3 sequences, 85% to 95% of which show up once; roughly 0.16% is in the top ten. Input material: CD8+ T cells from PBMCs. The receptors come from a human donor with multiple sclerosis.

The chain joins TRBV29-1 to TRBJ1-2; D unresolved. The length of the CDR3 is 14 residues. Trimming left V 6 bases short and J 0 bases short, with 14 bases between. Germline V gene sequence: CDR1 SQVTM, CDR2 ANQGSEA. CDR3 bases: TGCAGCGTACTGGACCAAGGCGCTAACTATGGCTACACCTTC. Residues: CSVLDQGANYGYTF.

This chain joins TRBV14 and TRBJ2-6; D is ambiguous. Looked up from germline, CDR1 is SGHDN and CDR2 is FVKESK. The CDR3 runs 17 residues. V was cut by 2 bases and J by 0 bases, with 11 bases left in between. The CDR3 DNA reads TGTGCCAGCAGCCAACAAGGAACAAGCTCTGGGGCCAACGTCCTGACTTTC. Translated, it gives CASSQQGTSSGANVLTF.

The chain couples TRBV9 to TRBJ1-4, with a weak D call TRBD1 (6 bases). The CDR3 extends over 15 amino acids. V gave up 0 bases and J gave up 4 bases, with 10 bases separating them. Germline V gene sequence: CDR1 SGDLS, CDR2 YYNGEE. CDR3 amino acids: CASSVGSGVNEKLFF. As DNA, the CDR3 is TGTGCCAGCAGCGTAGGGTCAGGGGTTAATGAAAAACTGTTTTTT.

The chain employs TRBV3-1 and TRBJ2-7; 9 nucleotides line up with TRBD2. Per germline, CDR1 LGHDT and CDR2 YNNKEL (reference sequence). Trimming at V came to 1 base and at J to 6 bases, leaving 7 bases not matched to a gene. The CDR3 runs 15 residues. The CDR3 DNA reads TGTGCCAGCAGCCAAGGGGCTAGCGGGGTGCTCGAGCAGTACTTC. Protein: CASSQGASGVLEQYF.

This rearrangement joins TRBV19 to TRBJ2-1; TRBD2 aligns across 11 bases. The CDR3 extends over 19 amino acids. CDR1 is LNHDA, CDR2 SQIVND, per germline (reference sequence). V shed 4 bases and J 3 bases; nucleotides not matched to a gene: 14. The DNA of the CDR3 is TGTGCCAGTAGTACCCCGACTAGCGGGAATCTCCTAAACTACAATGAGCAGTTCTTC. Translation: CASSTPTSGNLLNYNEQFF.

This chain uses TRBV12-5 with TRBJ2-5; TRBD2 aligns across 13 bases. CDR3 length: 17 amino acids. V trimming: 6 bases; J trimming: 6 bases; junction bases outside the gene matches: 13. Germline values: CDR1 LGHNT, CDR2 FRNRAP. CDR3 bases: TGTGCTAGTGGCCACGGACTAGCGGGAGTTTTGAGCCAGACCCAGTACTTC. Encoded protein: CASGHGLAGVLSQTQYF.

The J gene is TRBJ2-7, the V gene TRBV5-4, with 7 positions matching TRBD2. The V gene's germline CDR1 is SGHNT and CDR2 YYREEE (reference sequence). There are 13 residues in the CDR3. The CDR3 protein is CAMAGETTYEQYF. CDR3 nucleotides: TGTGCTATGGCGGGGGAAACCACCTACGAGCAGTACTTC.

V and J are TRBV7-9 and TRBJ2-7; possible D gene TRBD2, 5 bases. Germline CDR1 and CDR2: SEHNR and FQNEAQ (reference sequence). The CDR3 loop spans 13 amino acids. V dropped 5 bases and J dropped 7 bases, with 15 bases sitting between them. Here the CDR3 reads CASSHRTSGEQYF. CDR3 DNA: TGTGCCAGCAGCCATCGAACCTCGGGAGAGCAGTACTTC.

The chain combines TRBV11-2 with TRBJ2-7; tentative D call: TRBD2 (7 bases). Germline lookup yields CDR1 SGHAT and CDR2 FQNNGV. The CDR3 runs 14 residues. V was clipped by 3 bases and J by 4 bases, with 13 bases between them. The CDR3 DNA reads as TGTGCCAGCAGCTTCGCCAGGGGAGGGTACGAGCAGTACTTC. As protein: CASSFARGGYEQYF.

This clonotype has only one observation. The rearrangement links TRBV4-2 to TRBJ1-1; D remains unclear. The germline CDR1 and CDR2 sequences are LGHNA and YNFKEQ. The CDR3 is 13 residues long. Trimming cost V 0 bases and J 7 bases, with 9 bases left between them. The DNA for the CDR3 is TGTGCCAGCAGCCAAGATATTCGGGATGAAGCTTTCTTT. Its translation is CASSQDIRDEAFF.

The chain uses TRBV3-1 and TRBJ2-5, with 8 bases aligning to TRBD1. Per the germline V gene, CDR1 is LGHDT and CDR2 is YNNKEL (reference sequence). V lost 1 base to trimming and J lost 1 base; unmatched junction nucleotides: 2. This CDR3 region has 15 residues. CDR3 coding DNA: TGTGCCAGCAGCCAAGGGACAGGGACCCAAGAGACCCAGTACTTC. This sequence encodes CASSQGTGTQETQYF.

This chain joins TRBV12-3 or TRBV12-4 and TRBJ1-2; D is possibly TRBD1 (6 bases). With 1 base removed from V and 4 bases from J, the gap between germline ends came to 13 bases. The CDR3 has 15 residues. The CDR3 DNA reads as TGTGCCAGCAGTTTAGGATTAGACAGGAGCTATGGCTACACCTTC. This sequence encodes CASSLGLDRSYGYTF.

The J gene is TRBJ2-7, the V gene TRBV13, with D possibly TRBD2 on 5 matching bases. Germline V lookup: CDR1 PRHDT, CDR2 FYEKMQ (reference sequence). The CDR3 consists of 15 residues. V lost 5 bases, J lost 2 bases, and 16 bases lay in between. The CDR3 DNA reads as TGTGCCAGCAGCCCTCGCGGACTGGGAACCTACGAGCAGTACTTC. This translates into CASSPRGLGTYEQYF.

The chain joins TRBV12-3 or TRBV12-4 to TRBJ2-1; D gene unclear. This CDR3 is built from 11 residues. Trimming pared 2 bases from V and 10 bases from J, leaving 6 bases between. CDR3 in amino acids: CASSLTKEQFF. The DNA of the CDR3 is TGTGCCAGCAGTTTAACCAAGGAGCAGTTCTTC.

V usage is TRBV2 and J usage is TRBJ2-7; TRBD1 agrees at 9 bases. Germline values: CDR1 SNHLY, CDR2 FYNNEI. J gave up 2 bases and V 7 bases, and 12 bases lay outside the gene matches. The CDR3 consists of 16 residues. For the CDR3, the DNA is TGTGCCAGCACCATGACCGGGACAGGGATTACCTACGAGCAGTACTTC. It translates to CASTMTGTGITYEQYF.

V and J are TRBV15 and TRBJ2-7; 7 bases are a match to TRBD2. The CDR3 runs to 13 residues. Germline-derived CDR1 and CDR2 are LNHNV and YYDKDF (reference sequence). V was pared by 2 bases and J by 5 bases, with 3 bases of the junction left unmatched. The CDR3, as DNA: TGTGCCACCAGCAGAACGGCGGGGGACGAGCAGTACTTC. It is translated as CATSRTAGDEQYF.

The chain employs TRBV28 and TRBJ2-3, with a possible D match to TRBD1 (6 bases). Germline V lookup: CDR1 MDHEN, CDR2 SYDVKM. The CDR3 runs 13 residues. The ends were cut back, 8 bases at V and 4 bases at J, with 13 bases in the middle. This CDR3 reads CASVTTGSDTQYF. CDR3 DNA: TGTGCCAGCGTCACCACAGGGTCAGATACGCAGTATTTT.

The chain employs TRBV5-1 and TRBJ1-3; no clear D gene. V shed 1 base and J shed 3 bases, with 11 bases lying between them. The CDR3 runs to 15 residues. Germline loops: CDR1 SGHRS, CDR2 YFSETQ. The chain's CDR3 is CASSLSPRGGNTIYF. The CDR3 nucleotides are TGCGCCAGCAGCTTGTCGCCTCGGGGTGGAAACACCATATATTTT.

V gene TRBV28 combines with J gene TRBJ2-7; D possibly corresponds to TRBD2 (5 bases). CDR3 length equals 13 residues. Germline V CDR1 and CDR2: MDHEN, SYDVKM. Trimming took off 5 bases at V and 5 bases at J, with 13 bases between the two ends. CDR3 in DNA: TGTGCCAGCAGTCCTGTGCGGCGGGACGAGCAGTACTTC. It codes for CASSPVRRDEQYF.